The 24 T cell receptor beta chains below come from one sample, sequenced in a study of T cells after posttransplantation cyclophosphamide (TCRdb year 2016). Library preparation was by the immunoSEQ multiplex PCR assay. TCRdb re-hosts the immuneACCESS table, in-frame sequences only. Its copies lack some clones; in the studies checked, an unresolved V gene accounts for under half of them, and the cause for the rest is not known. This sample comprises some 66,000 clones, 93% of them detected only once. The ten largest make up around 3.1% of the sample. Sequenced input: PBMCs. The source of these receptors is a woman aged 30 to 39 in good health and a related stem cell transplant donor.

V gene TRBV2 combines with J gene TRBJ1-4; TRBD1 is a possible D gene (6 bases). The CDR3 spans 16 residues. V shed 4 bases and J shed 2 bases, with 14 bases lying between them. From germline, CDR1 is SNHLY and CDR2 FYNNEI. The chain's CDR3 is CASSADRLATNEKLFF. For the CDR3, the DNA is TGTGCCAGCAGTGCGGACAGACTGGCTACTAATGAAAAACTGTTTTTT.

V and J are TRBV15 and TRBJ2-1; D tentatively reads TRBD1 or TRBD2 (5 bases each). Trimming pared 1 base from V and 6 bases from J, leaving 19 bases between. Per germline, CDR1 LNHNV and CDR2 YYDKDF (reference sequence). CDR3 length: 17 residues. CDR3 in DNA: TGTGCCACCAGCAGAGCCGCCGGGGTCCCAGGGACCAATGAGCAGTTCTTC. It translates to CATSRAAGVPGTNEQFF.

This clone was found once. This chain uses TRBV7-2 with TRBJ2-2, with 7 bases lining up with TRBD2. CDR3 length: 16 residues. Germline CDR1 and CDR2: SGHTA and FQGNSA. V trimming: 1 base; J trimming: 2 bases; junction bases outside the gene matches: 4. The CDR3 region has the DNA TGTGCCAGCAGCTTAGTTGGCGGGGGAAACACCGGGGAGCTGTTTTTT. It translates to CASSLVGGGNTGELFF.

V gene TRBV5-1 combines with J gene TRBJ2-1, with 9 bases aligning to TRBD1. In germline, CDR1 is SGHRS, CDR2 YFSETQ. The CDR3 extends over 14 amino acids. V shed 8 bases, J shed 8 bases, and the junction held 11 bases outside the gene matches. The CDR3 nucleotides are TGCGCCAGTAACCGGGACAGGGTGAGTGATGAGCAGTTCTTC. Residues: CASNRDRVSDEQFF. Full variable domain (outside the CDR3, taken from reference TRBV5-1 and TRBJ2-1): KAGVTQTPRYLIKTRGQQVTLSCSPISGHRSVSWYQQTPGQGLQFLFEYFSETQRNKGNFPGRFSGRQFSNSRSEMNVSTLELGDSALYLCASNRDRVSDEQFFGPGTRLTVL.

The rearrangement joins TRBV19 to TRBJ1-1; D perhaps matches TRBD1 (5 bases). The ends were cut back, 4 bases at V and 1 base at J, with 7 bases in the middle. The CDR3 sequence is 13 residues long. Looked up from germline, CDR1 is LNHDA and CDR2 is SQIVND (reference sequence). CDR3 coding DNA: TGTGCCAGTAGTACGACAGCGAACACTGAAGCTTTCTTT. This gives the protein CASSTTANTEAFF.

V is TRBV13 and J is TRBJ2-1, with 7 bases lining up with TRBD1. The CDR3 covers 14 residues. With V trimmed by 6 bases and J by 2 bases, 4 bases remained unmatched. Germline V gives CDR1 PRHDT, CDR2 FYEKMQ (reference sequence). The CDR3 is CASRAGTAYNEQFF. The CDR3 DNA is TGTGCCAGCAGAGCCGGGACAGCCTACAATGAGCAGTTCTTC.

The rearrangement uses TRBV5-6 and TRBJ2-3; D is ambiguous. This CDR3 is 14 amino acids long. Germline CDR1 reads SGHDT; CDR2 reads YYEEEE. V lost 3 bases and J 0 bases, leaving 8 bases between the germline ends. The CDR3 spells CASSSLVSTDTQYF. The CDR3, as DNA: TGTGCCAGCAGCTCGTTAGTGAGCACAGATACGCAGTATTTT.

The chain employs TRBV6-5 and TRBJ1-3; 8 bases agree with TRBD1. The junction had 5 bases not matched to a gene; V was cut back by 5 bases and J by 2 bases. The CDR3 loop spans 15 amino acids. Germline CDR1 reads MNHEY; CDR2 reads SVGAGI. The CDR3 bases are TGTGCCAGCAGTGGACAGGGCGTAACTGGAAACACCATATATTTT. It codes for CASSGQGVTGNTIYF.

This chain uses TRBV7-3 with TRBJ2-2; tentatively, D is TRBD2 (5 bases). Germline CDR1 reads SGHTA; CDR2 reads FQGTGA. V gave up 5 bases and J gave up 4 bases, with 14 bases separating them. The CDR3 runs to 15 residues. The chain's CDR3 is CASSPSLAPTGELFF. In nucleotides, the CDR3 is TGTGCCAGCAGCCCTTCGCTAGCACCCACCGGGGAGCTGTTTTTT.

V gene TRBV6-1 combines with J gene TRBJ2-7; 10 nucleotides agree with TRBD1. Germline trimming cut 2 bases from V and 4 bases from J; bases unmatched to any gene: 8. This CDR3 has 16 amino acids. The germline gives CDR1 MNHNS, CDR2 SASEGT. CDR3 residues: CASSELRTGGSYEQYF. CDR3 coding DNA: TGTGCCAGCAGTGAATTGAGGACAGGGGGTTCGTACGAGCAGTACTTC.

The chain uses TRBV7-3 and TRBJ2-1, with D maybe TRBD1 (6 bases). Deletions cut 4 bases from V and 7 bases from J, with 14 bases between. The CDR3 has 14 amino acids. The germline V gene encodes CDR1 SGHTA and CDR2 FQGTGA. The CDR3 DNA sequence: TGTGCCAGCAGCTCCAGGGGCGGACCAAATGAGCAGTTCTTC. Its protein product is CASSSRGGPNEQFF.

V and J are TRBV7-2 and TRBJ2-1; weak D call: TRBD1 (5 bases). Trimming took off 4 bases at V and 6 bases at J, with 10 bases between the two ends. Germline V gene data show CDR1 as SGHTA and CDR2 as FQGNSA. The CDR3 is 13 amino acids. Here the CDR3 reads CASSSGWVNEQFF. The CDR3 nucleotides read TGTGCCAGCAGCTCAGGGTGGGTCAATGAGCAGTTCTTC.

The chain uses TRBV2 and TRBJ2-5; possible D gene TRBD1, 6 bases. The CDR3 runs 15 residues. CDR1 and CDR2 from the germline V gene are SNHLY and FYNNEI. The V end lost 6 bases, the J end lost 2 bases, and 16 bases lay between the germline ends. The CDR3 loop reads CASRRDRRFQETQYF. As DNA, the CDR3 is TGTGCCAGCAGACGCGACAGGAGATTTCAAGAGACCCAGTACTTC.

This chain uses TRBV19 with TRBJ2-6; TRBD1 aligns across 9 bases. Germline-derived CDR1 and CDR2 are LNHDA and SQIVND (reference sequence). The trim removed 4 bases at V and 4 bases at J, leaving 8 bases unmatched. The CDR3 is 17 amino acids. CDR3 sequence reads: CASSKRTGVNGANVLTF. The CDR3 DNA follows: TGTGCCAGTAGTAAACGGACAGGGGTGAACGGGGCCAACGTCCTGACTTTC.

The chain joins TRBV6-4 to TRBJ1-5; 8 nucleotides match TRBD1. CDR3 length: 14 residues. The germline V gene has CDR1 MRHNA and CDR2 SNTAGT. The V gene end was trimmed by 3 bases and the J gene end by 4 bases; junction bases not matched to a gene: 2. The CDR3 loop is CASSEGTGNQPQHF. In DNA form, the CDR3 reads TGTGCCAGCAGTGAAGGGACAGGAAATCAGCCCCAGCATTTT.

The chain recombines TRBV11-2 with TRBJ2-1; no clear D gene. With 6 bases removed from V and 2 bases from J, the gap between germline ends came to 14 bases. CDR1 is SGHAT, CDR2 FQNNGV, per germline. This CDR3 contains 15 residues. The DNA of the CDR3 is TGTGCCAGCAGTACAAAGCCGCCCCCCTACAATGAGCAGTTCTTC. Translation: CASSTKPPPYNEQFF.

The chain has TRBV23-1 and TRBJ2-5; D is unresolved. TRBV23-1 is classed as an ORF, of uncertain function. The V end lost 3 bases, the J end lost 4 bases, and 3 bases lay between the germline ends. This CDR3 is built from 11 residues. Written as DNA, the CDR3 is TGCGCCAGCAGTCACTTAGAGACCCAGTACTTC. Encoded protein: CASSHLETQYF.

The chain uses TRBV7-9 and TRBJ2-3; a possible D gene is TRBD1 (6 bases). This CDR3 region has 15 residues. The V gene lost 3 bases and the J gene lost 3 bases, with 13 bases spanning the gap. The germline CDR1 and CDR2 sequences are SEHNR and FQNEAQ (reference sequence). The CDR3 coding sequence is TGTGCCAGCAGCTTGCTAGGGGGTGGGACAGATACGCAGTATTTT. Translated, it gives CASSLLGGGTDTQYF.

The chain uses TRBV4-1 and TRBJ1-3; 7 nucleotides agree with TRBD1. CDR1 is MGHRA and CDR2 is YSYEKL in the germline V gene. J gave up 8 bases and V 3 bases, and 4 bases lay outside the gene matches. The CDR3 is 13 residues long. In DNA, the CDR3 is TGCGCCAGCAGCCAGGGACAGTTCGACACCATATATTTT. This gives the protein CASSQGQFDTIYF.

The chain has TRBV7-9 and TRBJ1-6; no reliable D call. There are 15 residues in the CDR3. Trimming took off 5 bases at V and 5 bases at J, with 13 bases between the two ends. CDR1 and CDR2 from the germline V gene are SEHNR and FQNEAQ (reference sequence). This chain's CDR3 is CASSRDAADNSPLHF. The CDR3 region has the DNA TGTGCCAGCAGCCGCGACGCAGCTGATAATTCACCCCTCCACTTT.

CDR3 sequence reads: CASSLAGDQPQHF. The CDR3 region has the DNA TGTGCCAGCAGCTTGGCGGGGGACCAGCCCCAGCATTTT. The chain links TRBV5-5 to TRBJ1-5; maybe TRBD1 (5 bases). V lost 0 bases to trimming and J lost 7 bases, with 8 bases between them. The germline V gene encodes CDR1 SGHKS and CDR2 YYEKEE (reference sequence). The CDR3 length is 13 residues.

The V gene is TRBV6-4, the J gene TRBJ1-6; possible D gene TRBD1, 5 bases. This CDR3 region has 14 residues. In germline, CDR1 is MRHNA, CDR2 SNTAGT. Trimming removed 2 bases from V and 9 bases from J, with 11 bases in between. CDR3 DNA sequence: TGTGCCAGCAGTGACGAGCTTGGGGGTTCACCCCTCCACTTT. This sequence encodes CASSDELGGSPLHF.

The J gene is TRBJ2-7, the V gene TRBV7-2, with no clear D. The CDR3 loop spans 14 amino acids. CDR1 SGHTA and CDR2 FQGNSA come from the germline V gene. The V gene lost 5 bases and the J gene lost 6 bases, with 17 bases spanning the gap. The CDR3 DNA sequence: TGTGCCAGCAGCAAAGCCCAAGTCCCGCTCGAGCAGTACTTC. This sequence encodes CASSKAQVPLEQYF.

The gene calls are TRBV6-1 and TRBJ1-1; D call uncertain. V lost 2 bases, J lost 3 bases, and 7 bases lay in between. This CDR3 has 13 residues. Looked up from germline, CDR1 is MNHNS and CDR2 is SASEGT. CDR3 amino acids: CASSELRDTEAFF. CDR3 coding DNA: TGTGCCAGCAGTGAACTAAGGGACACTGAAGCTTTCTTT.